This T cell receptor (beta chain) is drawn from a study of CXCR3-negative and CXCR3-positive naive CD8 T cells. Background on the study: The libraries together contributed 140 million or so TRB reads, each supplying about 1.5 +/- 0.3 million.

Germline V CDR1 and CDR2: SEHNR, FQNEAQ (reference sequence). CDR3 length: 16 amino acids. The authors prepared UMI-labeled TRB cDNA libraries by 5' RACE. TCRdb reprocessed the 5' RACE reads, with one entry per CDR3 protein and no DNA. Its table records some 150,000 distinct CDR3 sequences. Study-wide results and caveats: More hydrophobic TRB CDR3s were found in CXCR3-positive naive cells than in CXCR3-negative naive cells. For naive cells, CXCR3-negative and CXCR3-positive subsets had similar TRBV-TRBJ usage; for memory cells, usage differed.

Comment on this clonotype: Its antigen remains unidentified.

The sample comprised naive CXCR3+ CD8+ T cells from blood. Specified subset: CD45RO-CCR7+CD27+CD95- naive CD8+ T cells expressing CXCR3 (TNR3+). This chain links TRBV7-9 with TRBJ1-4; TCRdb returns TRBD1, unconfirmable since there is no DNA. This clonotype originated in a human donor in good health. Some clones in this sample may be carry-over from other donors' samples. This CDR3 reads CASSSNRGRESEKLFF.